The text below deals with one T cell receptor (beta chain). As originally analysed: Differences in CDR3 between clinicopathological groups were drawn on to build a classifier intended to discriminate distant-metastatic papillary thyroid cancer patients. TCRdb reassembled clones from the PCR reads with MiXCR. TCRdb, not the original authors, processed these V and J calls. This table has around 41,000 clones, 28% appearing once. This sample is part of a study of metastatic and nonmetastatic thyroid tumors. Turning to the study itself: Repertoire data that came from the blood and tumor or nodule tissue of malignant and benign thyroid patients were compared.

The germline V gene encodes CDR1 MNHEY and CDR2 SVGAGI. The junction had 13 bases not matched to a gene; V was cut back by 6 bases and J by 3 bases. The CDR3 consists of 17 residues. Not a single patient had been given any form of treatment at any point before undergoing thyroid surgery. The sequence was obtained from a male donor with papillary thyroid cancer or a benign thyroid nodule (not recorded which). Some clones in this sample may be carry-over from other donors' samples. The sequencing sample was made of blood. The chain joins TRBV6-5 to TRBJ2-3, with 9 bases aligning to TRBD1. The CDR3 nucleotides are TGTGCCAGCAGCACTACAGGGGGCGGAGTGGGAACAGATACGCAGTATTTT. Protein product: CASSTTGGGVGTDTQYF.